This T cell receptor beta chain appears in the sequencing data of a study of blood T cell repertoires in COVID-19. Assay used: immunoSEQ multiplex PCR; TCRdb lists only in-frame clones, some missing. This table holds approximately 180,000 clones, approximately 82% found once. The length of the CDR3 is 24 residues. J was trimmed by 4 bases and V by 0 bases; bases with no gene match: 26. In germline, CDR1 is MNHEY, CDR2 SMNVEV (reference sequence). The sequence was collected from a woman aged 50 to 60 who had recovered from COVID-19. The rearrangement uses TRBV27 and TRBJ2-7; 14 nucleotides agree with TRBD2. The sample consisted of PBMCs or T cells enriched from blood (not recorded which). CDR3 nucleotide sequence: TGTGCCAGCAGTTTATCGAAATACCGAGGAGGGACTAGCGGGAGAAAGTGGTTGGGGTACGAGCAGTACTTC. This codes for CASSLSKYRGGTSGRKWLGYEQYF.